The clone carrying this T cell receptor beta chain was seen repeatedly, ten times or more. Its specificity is not known. This sample is drawn from a study of molecular identifiers for immune sequencing clone quantification. Whole-study results and caveats: In cases of identical TCR molecules sharing a barcode, highly expanded clone sizes could be underestimated.

Between about 20,000 and 1,100,000 sorted cells, with 10%, 30% or 50% RNA, yielded naive CD8 libraries. CD8+CD4-CCR7+CD45RA+ sorting gave the naive CD8 T cells. V was shortened by 3 bases and J by 8 bases, with 17 bases between the two germline ends. CDR3 length equals 15 residues. Germline CDR1 LNHDA, CDR2 SQIVND (reference sequence). Bulk TCR library preparation followed previously described methods with listed TCR primers. TCRdb re-analysed the PCR reads in MiXCR, keeping a single row per CDR3 protein. The sample contains 400,000 to 600,000 distinct CDR3 sequences, 20% to 25% of which appear only once.

This chain uses TRBV19 with TRBJ1-5, with D unclear. The sequenced material came from naive CD8+ T cells from blood, with Jurkat cell RNA spiked in. The subset is: FACS-sorted CD8+CD4-CCR7+CD45RA+ naive T cells. This clonotype was obtained from a human donor in good health. Some libraries in this study had Jurkat cell RNA spiked in. The CDR3 region has the DNA TGTGCCAGTAGTATCGGGCAGAGAGCCCTTAAGCCCCAGCATTTT. This encodes CASSIGQRALKPQHF.